This is a list of T cell receptor beta chains from one sample in a study of blood T cell repertoires in COVID-19. Only in-frame clones appear in the TCRdb table, and some are missing; sequencing was by immunoSEQ multiplex PCR. The sample consists of 200,000 to 250,000 clones, approximately 86% of them appearing once. Material for sequencing was peripheral blood. The receptor source for this set is a woman older than 75 with acute or convalescent COVID-19. Each CDR3 is given with its conserved first and last residue. A D gene is named only where the DNA matches it firmly. Clone size is given for some rows only: seen once, a few or many times, or a class if the clone is expanded.

CDR3nt: TGTGCCAGCCTTTCGACAGGGGAACGCGGCTACACCTTC
CDR3aa: CASLSTGERGYTF
abundance: .
v_gene: TRBV18
d_gene: TRBD1
j_gene: TRBJ1-2

CDR3nt: TGTGCCAGCAGTTTACCGGTGCCGGAGACCCAGTACTTC
CDR3aa: CASSLPVPETQYF
abundance: .
v_gene: TRBV28
d_gene: .
j_gene: TRBJ2-5

CDR3nt: TGTGCCAGTACTCAACAGGGTCCAGCAGCCGGGGAGCTGTTTTTT
CDR3aa: CASTQQGPAAGELFF
abundance: .
v_gene: TRBV19
d_gene: .
j_gene: TRBJ2-2

CDR3nt: TGTGCCAGCAGCCAAGAAGTTGGCAATTCACCCCTCCACTTT
CDR3aa: CASSQEVGNSPLHF
abundance: .
v_gene: TRBV4-2
d_gene: .
j_gene: TRBJ1-6

CDR3nt: TGTGCCAGCAGTTTGGGGCAGGGGATTAGCAATGAGCAGTTCTTC
CDR3aa: CASSLGQGISNEQFF
abundance: .
v_gene: TRBV28
d_gene: .
j_gene: TRBJ2-1

CDR3nt: TGTGCCTGGAGTGTAAACAGGGGGTATGAAGCTTTCTTT
CDR3aa: CAWSVNRGYEAFF
abundance: .
v_gene: TRBV30
d_gene: TRBD1
j_gene: TRBJ1-1

CDR3nt: TGCAGCGTTGAAGATGTACGATTATATCGGGGCTACACCTTC
CDR3aa: CSVEDVRLYRGYTF
abundance: .
v_gene: TRBV29-1
d_gene: .
j_gene: TRBJ1-2

CDR3nt: TGCGCCAGCAGCCAAGATCGATCCCAGTCCCAGACCCAGTACTTC
CDR3aa: CASSQDRSQSQTQYF
abundance: .
v_gene: TRBV4-1
d_gene: .
j_gene: TRBJ2-5

CDR3nt: TGTGCCACCAGTGACCGCCGGGATTACACCGGGGAGCTGTTTTTT
CDR3aa: CATSDRRDYTGELFF
abundance: .
v_gene: TRBV24-1
d_gene: .
j_gene: TRBJ2-2

CDR3nt: TGTGCCAGCAGCCCAAACCCACAGGGGGCGTCCCAAGAGACCCAGTACTTC
CDR3aa: CASSPNPQGASQETQYF
abundance: .
v_gene: TRBV11-2
d_gene: TRBD1
j_gene: TRBJ2-5

CDR3nt: TGTGCCAGCAGCTTAGAAGTTGGGGGACACATATATGGCTACACCTTC
CDR3aa: CASSLEVGGHIYGYTF
abundance: .
v_gene: TRBV13
d_gene: .
j_gene: TRBJ1-2

CDR3nt: TGTGCCAGTACCTTATGGACAGGCGACTATGGCTACACCTTC
CDR3aa: CASTLWTGDYGYTF
abundance: few
v_gene: TRBV19
d_gene: TRBD1
j_gene: TRBJ1-2

CDR3nt: TGTGCCAGCAGCCAGTCCCCACTAGCGGGGGGGTATGAGCAGTTCTTC
CDR3aa: CASSQSPLAGGYEQFF
abundance: .
v_gene: TRBV3-1/TRBV3-2
d_gene: TRBD2
j_gene: TRBJ2-1

CDR3nt: TGTGCCTGTGAAGGGGAGGACAGGGGAAGGTATGGCTACACCTTC
CDR3aa: CACEGEDRGRYGYTF
abundance: .
v_gene: TRBV30
d_gene: TRBD1
j_gene: TRBJ1-2

CDR3nt: TGTGCCAGCAGCCTTTTTAAGGGGGGGCAAATCGACGAGCAGTACTTC
CDR3aa: CASSLFKGGQIDEQYF
abundance: .
v_gene: TRBV5-4
d_gene: .
j_gene: TRBJ2-7

CDR3nt: TGTGCCAACAGCGGGGGGCTAAGCACAGATACGCAGTATTTT
CDR3aa: CANSGGLSTDTQYF
abundance: .
v_gene: TRBV2
d_gene: TRBD2
j_gene: TRBJ2-3

CDR3nt: TGTGCCAGCCGAACAGGGGGAATTGGAAACACCATATATTTT
CDR3aa: CASRTGGIGNTIYF
abundance: few
v_gene: TRBV6-5
d_gene: TRBD1
j_gene: TRBJ1-3

CDR3nt: TGTGCTAGTGTCCCAAGTAGCGGGGGGGGAAGCACAGATACGCAGTATTTT
CDR3aa: CASVPSSGGGSTDTQYF
abundance: once
v_gene: TRBV12-5
d_gene: TRBD2
j_gene: TRBJ2-3

CDR3nt: TGTGCCAGCAGCCCGTCTGCTAGCGGAAGCTCCTACGAGCAGTACTTC
CDR3aa: CASSPSASGSSYEQYF
abundance: .
v_gene: TRBV7-3
d_gene: TRBD2
j_gene: TRBJ2-7

CDR3nt: TGTGCCAGCAGCTTAGACCCCACTAGCGGGGGGACCCAGTACTTC
CDR3aa: CASSLDPTSGGTQYF
abundance: .
v_gene: TRBV11-3
d_gene: TRBD2
j_gene: TRBJ2-5

CDR3nt: TGCGCCAGCAGCGTGGGTGGGGGGTCCTACAATGAGCAGTTCTTC
CDR3aa: CASSVGGGSYNEQFF
abundance: few
v_gene: TRBV5-1
d_gene: .
j_gene: TRBJ2-1

CDR3nt: TGTGCCAGCAGCTCTCAGGGGCCCGATAGGTATGGCTACACCTTC
CDR3aa: CASSSQGPDRYGYTF
abundance: .
v_gene: TRBV7-9
d_gene: .
j_gene: TRBJ1-2

CDR3nt: TGTGCCAGCAGCTTTCTCGGCTATGGCTACACCTTC
CDR3aa: CASSFLGYGYTF
abundance: .
v_gene: TRBV7-9
d_gene: .
j_gene: TRBJ1-2

CDR3nt: TGTGCCAGCAGTCGTAGGAACCAGGGCACAACAGTTAGCAATCAGCCCCAGCATTTT
CDR3aa: CASSRRNQGTTVSNQPQHF
abundance: .
v_gene: TRBV6-2/TRBV6-3
d_gene: .
j_gene: TRBJ1-5

CDR3nt: TGTGCCAGTAGTAGTGCGGACAGATTTGGAAACACCATATATTTT
CDR3aa: CASSSADRFGNTIYF
abundance: .
v_gene: TRBV19
d_gene: .
j_gene: TRBJ1-3

CDR3nt: TGTGCCAGCAGCCACAATACAGGGAACACTGAAGCTTTCTTT
CDR3aa: CASSHNTGNTEAFF
abundance: .
v_gene: TRBV3-1/TRBV3-2
d_gene: .
j_gene: TRBJ1-1

CDR3nt: TGCAGCGTATGGACAGGGGTTAATGAAAAACTGTTTTTT
CDR3aa: CSVWTGVNEKLFF
abundance: once
v_gene: TRBV29-1
d_gene: TRBD1
j_gene: TRBJ1-4

CDR3nt: TGTGCCAGCAGTTTCCTTGGACAGACCACTGAAGCTTTCTTT
CDR3aa: CASSFLGQTTEAFF
abundance: .
v_gene: TRBV27
d_gene: .
j_gene: TRBJ1-1

CDR3nt: TGTGCCAGCAGCATTACTAGGACAGGGATTAGGGTTTACGAGCAGTACTTC
CDR3aa: CASSITRTGIRVYEQYF
abundance: .
v_gene: TRBV5-8
d_gene: TRBD1
j_gene: TRBJ2-7